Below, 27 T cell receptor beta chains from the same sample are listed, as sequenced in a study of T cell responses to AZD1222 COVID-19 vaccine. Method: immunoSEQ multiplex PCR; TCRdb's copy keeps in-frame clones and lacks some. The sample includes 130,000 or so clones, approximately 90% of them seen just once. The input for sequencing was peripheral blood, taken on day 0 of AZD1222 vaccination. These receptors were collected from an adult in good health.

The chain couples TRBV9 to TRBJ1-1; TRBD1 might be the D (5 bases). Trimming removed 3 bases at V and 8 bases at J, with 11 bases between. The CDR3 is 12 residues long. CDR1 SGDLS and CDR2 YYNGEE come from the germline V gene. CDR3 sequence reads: CASSGGTSEAFF. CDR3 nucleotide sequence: TGTGCCAGCAGCGGGGGGACTTCGGAAGCTTTCTTT.

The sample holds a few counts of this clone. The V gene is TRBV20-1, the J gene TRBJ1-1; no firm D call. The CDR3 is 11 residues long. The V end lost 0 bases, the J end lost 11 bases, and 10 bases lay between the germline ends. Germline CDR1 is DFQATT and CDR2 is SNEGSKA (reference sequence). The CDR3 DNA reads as TGCAGTGCTAGAGATTATCCGAGTGCTTTCTTT. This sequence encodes CSARDYPSAFF.

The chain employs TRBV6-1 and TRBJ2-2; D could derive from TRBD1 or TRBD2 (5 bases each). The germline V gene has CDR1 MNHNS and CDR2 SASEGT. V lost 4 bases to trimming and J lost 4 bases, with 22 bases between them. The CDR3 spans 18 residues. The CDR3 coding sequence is TGTGCCAGCAGTGGGGGCAGGGACGGTCTGGGGACCACCGGGGAGCTGTTTTTT. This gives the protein CASSGGRDGLGTTGELFF.

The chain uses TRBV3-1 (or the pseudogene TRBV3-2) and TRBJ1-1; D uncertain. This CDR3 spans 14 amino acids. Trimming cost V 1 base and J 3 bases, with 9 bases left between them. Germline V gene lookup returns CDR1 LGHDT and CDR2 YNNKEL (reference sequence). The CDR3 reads CASSQGAVYTEAFF. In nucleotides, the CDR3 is TGTGCCAGCAGCCAAGGGGCAGTTTACACTGAAGCTTTCTTT.

CDR3 nucleotide sequence: TGTGCCAGCAGTCGCGACGCAGGAAGGTATCACACTGAAGCTTTCTTT. Its translation: CASSRDAGRYHTEAFF. J is TRBJ1-1 and V is TRBV6-4; D unresolved. The germline V gene has CDR1 MRHNA and CDR2 SNTAGT. Trimming pared 5 bases from V and 3 bases from J, leaving 19 bases between. The CDR3 runs 16 residues.

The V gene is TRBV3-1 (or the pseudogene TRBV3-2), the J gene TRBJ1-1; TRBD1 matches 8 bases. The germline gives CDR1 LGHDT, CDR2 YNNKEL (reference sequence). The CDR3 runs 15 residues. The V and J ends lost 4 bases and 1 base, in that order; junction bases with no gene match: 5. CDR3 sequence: CASSRQGPANTEAFF. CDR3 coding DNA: TGTGCCAGCAGCCGACAGGGGCCCGCGAACACTGAAGCTTTCTTT.

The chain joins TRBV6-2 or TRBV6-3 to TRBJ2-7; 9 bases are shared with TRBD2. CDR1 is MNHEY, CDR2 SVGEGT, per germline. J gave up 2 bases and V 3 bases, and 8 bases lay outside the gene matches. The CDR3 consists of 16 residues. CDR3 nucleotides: TGTGCCAGCAGTTATCATGACCTAGCGGGGACCTACGAGCAGTACTTC. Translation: CASSYHDLAGTYEQYF.

CDR3 sequence: CASSLGAGLPNNEQFF. The CDR3 DNA reads as TGTGCCAGCAGTTTAGGGGCGGGATTGCCCAACAATGAGCAGTTCTTC. V gene TRBV28 combines with J gene TRBJ2-1; tentatively, D is TRBD2 (6 bases). Germline lookup yields CDR1 MDHEN and CDR2 SYDVKM. V lost 2 bases, J lost 5 bases, and 16 bases lay in between. This CDR3 region has 16 residues. Using reference TRBV28 and TRBJ2-1 for the parts outside the CDR3, the full variable domain is DVKVTQSSRYLVKRTGEKVFLECVQDMDHENMFWYRQDPGLGLRLIYFSYDVKMKEKGDIPEGYSVSREKKERFSLILESASTNQTSMYLCASSLGAGLPNNEQFFGPGTRLTVL.

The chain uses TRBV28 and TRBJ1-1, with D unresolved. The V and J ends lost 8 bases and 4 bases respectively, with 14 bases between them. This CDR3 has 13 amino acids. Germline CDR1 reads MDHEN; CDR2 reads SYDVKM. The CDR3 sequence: CASGLLGTTEAFF. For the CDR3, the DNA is TGTGCCAGCGGACTTTTAGGTACCACTGAAGCTTTCTTT. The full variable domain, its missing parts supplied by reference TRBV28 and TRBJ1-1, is DVKVTQSSRYLVKRTGEKVFLECVQDMDHENMFWYRQDPGLGLRLIYFSYDVKMKEKGDIPEGYSVSREKKERFSLILESASTNQTSMYLCASGLLGTTEAFFGQGTRLTVV.

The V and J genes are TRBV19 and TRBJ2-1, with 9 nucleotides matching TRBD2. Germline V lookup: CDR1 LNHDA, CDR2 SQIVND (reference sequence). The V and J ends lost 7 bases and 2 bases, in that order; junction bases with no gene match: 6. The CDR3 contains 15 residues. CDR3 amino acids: CASTPAGGTYNEQFF. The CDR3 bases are TGTGCCAGTACCCCAGCGGGGGGAACCTACAATGAGCAGTTCTTC.

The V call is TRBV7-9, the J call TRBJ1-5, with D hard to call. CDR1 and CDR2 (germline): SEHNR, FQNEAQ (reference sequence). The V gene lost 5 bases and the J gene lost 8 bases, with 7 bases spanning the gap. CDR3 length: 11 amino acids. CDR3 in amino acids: CASSRGEPQHF. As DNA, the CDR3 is TGTGCCAGCAGCCGGGGTGAGCCCCAGCATTTT. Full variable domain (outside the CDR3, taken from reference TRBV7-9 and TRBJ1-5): DTGVSQNPRHKITKRGQNVTFRCDPISEHNRLYWYRQTLGQGPEFLTYFQNEAQLEKSRLLSDRFSAERPKGSFSTLEIQRTEQGDSAMYLCASSRGEPQHFGDGTRLSIL.

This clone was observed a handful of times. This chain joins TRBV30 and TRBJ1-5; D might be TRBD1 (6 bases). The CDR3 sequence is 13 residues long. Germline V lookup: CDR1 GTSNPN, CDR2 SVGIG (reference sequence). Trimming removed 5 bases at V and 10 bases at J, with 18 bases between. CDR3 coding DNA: TGTGCCTGGGGCCGGGACACAGATGATCCCCAGCATTTT. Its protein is CAWGRDTDDPQHF.

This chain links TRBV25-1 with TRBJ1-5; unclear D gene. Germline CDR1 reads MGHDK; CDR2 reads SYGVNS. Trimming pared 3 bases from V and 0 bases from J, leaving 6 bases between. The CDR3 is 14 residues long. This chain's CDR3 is CASSDSLSNQPQHF. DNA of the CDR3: TGTGCCAGCAGTGACTCTCTTAGCAATCAGCCCCAGCATTTT.

The CDR3, as DNA: TGTGCCAGTAGTAGTGGACTAGCGGGGGGGCCGATCTCCTACAATGAGCAGTTCTTC. Translation: CASSSGLAGGPISYNEQFF. The chain has TRBV19 and TRBJ2-1; 15 nucleotides match TRBD2. The CDR3 length is 19 residues. Per the germline V gene, CDR1 is LNHDA and CDR2 is SQIVND (reference sequence). Germline trimming cut 4 bases from V and 0 bases from J; bases unmatched to any gene: 7.

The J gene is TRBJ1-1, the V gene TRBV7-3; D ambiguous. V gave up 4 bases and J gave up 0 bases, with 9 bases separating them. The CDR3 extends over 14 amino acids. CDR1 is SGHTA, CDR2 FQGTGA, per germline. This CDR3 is CASSSSLLNTEAFF. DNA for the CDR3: TGTGCCAGCAGCTCGTCACTGCTGAACACTGAAGCTTTCTTT.

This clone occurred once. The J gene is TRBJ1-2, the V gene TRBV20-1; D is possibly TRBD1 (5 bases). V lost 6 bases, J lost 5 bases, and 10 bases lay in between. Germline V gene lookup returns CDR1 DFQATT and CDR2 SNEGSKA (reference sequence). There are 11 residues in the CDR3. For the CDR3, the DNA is TGCAGTGCCACGGACAATTATGGCTACACCTTC. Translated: CSATDNYGYTF.

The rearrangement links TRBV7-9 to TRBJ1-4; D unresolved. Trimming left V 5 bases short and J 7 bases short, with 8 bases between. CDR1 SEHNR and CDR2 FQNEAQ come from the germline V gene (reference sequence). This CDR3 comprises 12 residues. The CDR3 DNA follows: TGTGCCAGCAGCCGTCCCTCTGAAAAACTGTTTTTT. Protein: CASSRPSEKLFF. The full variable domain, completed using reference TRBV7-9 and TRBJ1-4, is DTGVSQNPRHKITKRGQNVTFRCDPISEHNRLYWYRQTLGQGPEFLTYFQNEAQLEKSRLLSDRFSAERPKGSFSTLEIQRTEQGDSAMYLCASSRPSEKLFFGSGTQLSVL.

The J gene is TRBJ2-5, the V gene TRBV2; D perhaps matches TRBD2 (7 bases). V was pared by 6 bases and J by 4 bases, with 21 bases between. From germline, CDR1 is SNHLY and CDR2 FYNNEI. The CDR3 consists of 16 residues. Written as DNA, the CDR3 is TGTGCCAGCAGCACTGGGGGAGGGGGGAGGAGAGAGACCCAGTACTTC. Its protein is CASSTGGGGRRETQYF.

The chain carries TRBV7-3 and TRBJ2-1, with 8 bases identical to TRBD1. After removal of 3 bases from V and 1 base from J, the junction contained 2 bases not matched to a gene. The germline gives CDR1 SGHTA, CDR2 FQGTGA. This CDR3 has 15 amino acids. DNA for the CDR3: TGTGCCAGCAGCTTCGACAGGGGATCCTACAATGAGCAGTTCTTC. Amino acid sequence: CASSFDRGSYNEQFF.

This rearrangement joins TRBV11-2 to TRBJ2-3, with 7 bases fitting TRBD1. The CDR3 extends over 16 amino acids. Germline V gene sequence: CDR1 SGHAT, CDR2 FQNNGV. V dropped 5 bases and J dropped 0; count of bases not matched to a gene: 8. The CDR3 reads CASSTGTASSTDTQYF. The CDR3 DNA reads TGTGCCAGCAGCACCGGGACAGCCTCTAGCACAGATACGCAGTATTTT.

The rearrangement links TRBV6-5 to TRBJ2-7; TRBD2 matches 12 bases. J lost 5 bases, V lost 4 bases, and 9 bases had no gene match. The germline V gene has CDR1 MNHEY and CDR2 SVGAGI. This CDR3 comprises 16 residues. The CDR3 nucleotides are TGTGCCAGCAGTTTCCCAGGACTAGCGGGAAGCGACGAGCAGTACTTC. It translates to CASSFPGLAGSDEQYF.

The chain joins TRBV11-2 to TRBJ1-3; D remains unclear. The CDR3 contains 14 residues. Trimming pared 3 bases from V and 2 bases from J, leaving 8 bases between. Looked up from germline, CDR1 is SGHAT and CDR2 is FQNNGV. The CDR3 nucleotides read TGTGCCAGCAGCTTGACCGGCCCTGGAAACACCATATATTTT. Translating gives CASSLTGPGNTIYF.

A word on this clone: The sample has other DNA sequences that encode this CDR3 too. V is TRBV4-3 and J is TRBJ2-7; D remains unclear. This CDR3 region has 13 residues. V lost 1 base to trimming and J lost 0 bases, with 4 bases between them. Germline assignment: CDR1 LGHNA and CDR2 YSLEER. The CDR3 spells CASSQGHSYEQYF. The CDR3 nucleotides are TGCGCCAGCAGCCAAGGACACTCCTACGAGCAGTACTTC.

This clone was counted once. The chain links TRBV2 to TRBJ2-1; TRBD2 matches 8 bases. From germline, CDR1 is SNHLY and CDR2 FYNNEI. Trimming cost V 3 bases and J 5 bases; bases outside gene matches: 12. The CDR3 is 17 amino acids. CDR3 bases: TGTGCCAGCAGTGAGGCGGGGGGTCTTCGAATCGACAATGAGCAGTTCTTC. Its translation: CASSEAGGLRIDNEQFF.

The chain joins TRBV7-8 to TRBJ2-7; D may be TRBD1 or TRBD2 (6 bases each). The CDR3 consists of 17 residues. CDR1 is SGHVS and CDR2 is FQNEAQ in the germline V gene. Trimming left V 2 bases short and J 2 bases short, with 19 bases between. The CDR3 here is CASSLPRTGASAYEQYF. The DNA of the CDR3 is TGTGCCAGCAGCTTACCGCGCACGGGGGCCTCAGCCTACGAGCAGTACTTC.

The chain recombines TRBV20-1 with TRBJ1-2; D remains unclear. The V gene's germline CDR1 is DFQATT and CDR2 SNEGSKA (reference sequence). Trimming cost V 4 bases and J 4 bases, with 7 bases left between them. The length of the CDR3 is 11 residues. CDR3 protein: CSAITFYGYTF. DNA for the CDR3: TGCAGTGCTATAACCTTCTATGGCTACACCTTC.

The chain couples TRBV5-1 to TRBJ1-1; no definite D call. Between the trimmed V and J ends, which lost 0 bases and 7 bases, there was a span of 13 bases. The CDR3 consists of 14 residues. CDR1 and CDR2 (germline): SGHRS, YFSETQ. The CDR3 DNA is TGCGCCAGCAGCTTGGGGCGGGGAATGGGTGAAGCTTTCTTT. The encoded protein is CASSLGRGMGEAFF.